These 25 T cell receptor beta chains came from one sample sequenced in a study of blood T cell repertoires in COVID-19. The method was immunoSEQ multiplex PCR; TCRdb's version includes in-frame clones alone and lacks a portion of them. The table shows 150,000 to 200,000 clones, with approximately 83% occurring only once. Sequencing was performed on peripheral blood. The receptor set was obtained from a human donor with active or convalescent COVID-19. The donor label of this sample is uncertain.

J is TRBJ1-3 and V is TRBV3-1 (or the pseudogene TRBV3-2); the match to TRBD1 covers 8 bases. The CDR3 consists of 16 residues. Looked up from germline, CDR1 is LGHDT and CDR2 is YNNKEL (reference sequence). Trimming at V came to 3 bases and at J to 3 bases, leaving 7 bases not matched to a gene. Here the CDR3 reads CASSHRRTGIGNTIYF. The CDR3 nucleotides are TGTGCCAGCAGCCACCGTCGGACAGGGATTGGAAACACCATATATTTT.

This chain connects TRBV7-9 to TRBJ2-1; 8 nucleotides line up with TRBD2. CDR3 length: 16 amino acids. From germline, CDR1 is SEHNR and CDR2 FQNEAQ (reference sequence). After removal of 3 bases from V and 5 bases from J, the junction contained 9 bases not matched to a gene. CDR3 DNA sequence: TGTGCCAGCAGCTTCTTTGTAACTAGCGGTAACAATGAGCAGTTCTTC. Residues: CASSFFVTSGNNEQFF. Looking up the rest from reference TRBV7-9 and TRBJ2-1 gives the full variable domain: DTGVSQNPRHKITKRGQNVTFRCDPISEHNRLYWYRQTLGQGPEFLTYFQNEAQLEKSRLLSDRFSAERPKGSFSTLEIQRTEQGDSAMYLCASSFFVTSGNNEQFFGPGTRLTVL.

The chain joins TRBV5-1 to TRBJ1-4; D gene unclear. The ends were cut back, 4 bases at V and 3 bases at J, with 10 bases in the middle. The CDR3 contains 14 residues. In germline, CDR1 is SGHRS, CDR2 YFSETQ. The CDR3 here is CASSPSTSNEKLFF. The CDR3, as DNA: TGCGCCAGCAGCCCTAGCACATCTAATGAAAAACTGTTTTTT.

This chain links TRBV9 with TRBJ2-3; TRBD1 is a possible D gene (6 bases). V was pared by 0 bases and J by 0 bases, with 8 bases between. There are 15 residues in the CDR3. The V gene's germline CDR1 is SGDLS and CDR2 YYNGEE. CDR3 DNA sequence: TGTGCCAGCAGCGTAGGAGGGGGTAGCACAGATACGCAGTATTTT. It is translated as CASSVGGGSTDTQYF. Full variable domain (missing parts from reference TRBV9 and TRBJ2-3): DSGVTQTPKHLITATGQRVTLRCSPRSGDLSVYWYQQSLDQGLQFLIQYYNGEERAKGNILERFSAQQFPDLHSELNLSSLELGDSALYFCASSVGGGSTDTQYFGPGTRLTVL.

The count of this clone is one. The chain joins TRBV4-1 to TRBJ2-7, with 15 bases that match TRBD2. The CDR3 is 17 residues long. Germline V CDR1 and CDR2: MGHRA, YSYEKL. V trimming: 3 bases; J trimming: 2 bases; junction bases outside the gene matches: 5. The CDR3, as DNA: TGCGCCAGCAGCCACGCCGGACTAGCGGGAGGGGCCTACGAGCAGTACTTC. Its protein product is CASSHAGLAGGAYEQYF.

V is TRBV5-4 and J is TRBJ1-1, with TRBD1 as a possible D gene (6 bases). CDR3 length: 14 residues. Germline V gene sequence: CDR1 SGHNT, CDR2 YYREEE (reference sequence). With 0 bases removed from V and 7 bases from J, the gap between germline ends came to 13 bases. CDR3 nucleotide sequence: TGTGCCAGCAGCTTGGGGGGGCATTCTTTTGAAGCTTTCTTT. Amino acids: CASSLGGHSFEAFF.

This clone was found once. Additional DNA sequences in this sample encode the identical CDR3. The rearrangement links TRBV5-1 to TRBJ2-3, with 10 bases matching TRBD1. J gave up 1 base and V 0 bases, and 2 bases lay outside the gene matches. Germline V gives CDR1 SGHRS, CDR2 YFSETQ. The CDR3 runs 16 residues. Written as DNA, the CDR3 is TGCGCCAGCAGCTTGGCCGGGACAGGGGGCACAGATACGCAGTATTTT. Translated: CASSLAGTGGTDTQYF.

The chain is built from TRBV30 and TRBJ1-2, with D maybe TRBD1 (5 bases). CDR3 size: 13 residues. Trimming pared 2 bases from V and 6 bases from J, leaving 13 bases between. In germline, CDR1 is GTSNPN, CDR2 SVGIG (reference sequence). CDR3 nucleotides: TGTGCCTGGAGTCTCACAGGTCCCCATGGCTACACCTTC. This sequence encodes CAWSLTGPHGYTF.

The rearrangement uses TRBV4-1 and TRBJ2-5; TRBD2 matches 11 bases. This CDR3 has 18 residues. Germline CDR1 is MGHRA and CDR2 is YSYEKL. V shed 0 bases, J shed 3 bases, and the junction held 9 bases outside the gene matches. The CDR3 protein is CASSQELAGAPRKETQYF. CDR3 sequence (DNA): TGCGCCAGCAGCCAAGAACTAGCGGGAGCCCCCAGGAAAGAGACCCAGTACTTC.

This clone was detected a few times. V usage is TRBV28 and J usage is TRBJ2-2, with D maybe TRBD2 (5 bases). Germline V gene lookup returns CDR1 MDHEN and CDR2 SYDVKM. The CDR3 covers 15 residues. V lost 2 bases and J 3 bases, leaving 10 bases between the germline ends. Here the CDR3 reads CASSLDGLDTGELFF. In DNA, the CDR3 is TGTGCCAGCAGTTTAGACGGACTCGACACCGGGGAGCTGTTTTTT.

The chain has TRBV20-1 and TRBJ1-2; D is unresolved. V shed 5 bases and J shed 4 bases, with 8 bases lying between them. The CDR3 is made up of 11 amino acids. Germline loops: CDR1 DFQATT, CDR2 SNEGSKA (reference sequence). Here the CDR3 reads CSAGAGYGYTF. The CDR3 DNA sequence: TGCAGTGCTGGCGCAGGCTATGGCTACACCTTC.

The CDR3 DNA sequence: TGTGCCTGGAGTGTACACAGCTCTGGAAACACCATATATTTT. Translated, it gives CAWSVHSSGNTIYF. The genes are TRBV30 and TRBJ1-3; D uncertain. V shed 0 bases and J shed 0 bases, with 6 bases lying between them. This CDR3 has 14 residues. CDR1 and CDR2 (germline): GTSNPN, SVGIG (reference sequence). The full variable domain, its missing parts supplied by reference TRBV30 and TRBJ1-3, is SQTIHQWPATLVQPVGSPLSLECTVEGTSNPNLYWYRQAAGRGLQLLFYSVGIGQISSEVPQNLSASRPQDRQFILSSKKLLLSDSGFYLCAWSVHSSGNTIYFGEGSWLTVV.

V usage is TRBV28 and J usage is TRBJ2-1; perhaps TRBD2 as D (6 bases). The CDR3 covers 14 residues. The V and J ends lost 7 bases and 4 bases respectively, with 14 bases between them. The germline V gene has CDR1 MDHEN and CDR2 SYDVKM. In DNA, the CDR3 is TGTGCCAGCACCGTGGGAGGTGGTTACAATGAGCAGTTCTTC. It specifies CASTVGGGYNEQFF.

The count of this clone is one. The CDR3 region has the DNA TGTGCCAGCAGCTCCCCGGGACTAGAGAGCGGGGAGACCCAGTACTTC. It specifies CASSSPGLESGETQYF. The chain recombines TRBV5-8 with TRBJ2-5, with TRBD2 matching over 8 bases. CDR3 size: 16 residues. J was trimmed by 5 bases and V by 3 bases; bases with no gene match: 12. In germline, CDR1 is SGHTS, CDR2 YDEGEE.

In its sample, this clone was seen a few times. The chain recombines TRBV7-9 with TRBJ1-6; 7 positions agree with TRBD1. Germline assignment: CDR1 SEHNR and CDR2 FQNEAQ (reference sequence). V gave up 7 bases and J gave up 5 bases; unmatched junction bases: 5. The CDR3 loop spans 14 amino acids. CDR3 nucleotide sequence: TGTGCCAGCAATGGGGGACAGAATAATTCACCCCTCCACTTT. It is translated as CASNGGQNNSPLHF.

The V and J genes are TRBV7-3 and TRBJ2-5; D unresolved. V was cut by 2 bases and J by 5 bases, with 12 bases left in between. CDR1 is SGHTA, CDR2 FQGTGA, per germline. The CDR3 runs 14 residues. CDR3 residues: CASSLGLSTETQYF. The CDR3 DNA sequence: TGTGCCAGCAGCTTAGGTCTGAGCACGGAGACCCAGTACTTC.

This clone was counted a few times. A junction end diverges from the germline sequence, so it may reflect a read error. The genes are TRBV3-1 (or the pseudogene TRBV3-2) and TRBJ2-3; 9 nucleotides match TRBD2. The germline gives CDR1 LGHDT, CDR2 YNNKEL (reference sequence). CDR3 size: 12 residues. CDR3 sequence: CASSLTASGIIF. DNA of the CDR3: TGTGCCAGCAGCCTGACCGCTAGCGGGATAATATTT.

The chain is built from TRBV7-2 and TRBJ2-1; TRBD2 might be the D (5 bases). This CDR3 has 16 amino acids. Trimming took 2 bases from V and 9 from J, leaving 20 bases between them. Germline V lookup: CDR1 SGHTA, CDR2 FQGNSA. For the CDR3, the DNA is TGTGCCAGCAGCTTAAACCCACTAGGTACATCGGGTGAGCAGTTCTTC. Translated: CASSLNPLGTSGEQFF.

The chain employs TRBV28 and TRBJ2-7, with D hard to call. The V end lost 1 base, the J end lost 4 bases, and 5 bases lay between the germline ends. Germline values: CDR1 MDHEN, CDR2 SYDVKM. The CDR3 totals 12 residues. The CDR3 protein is CASSLSRYEQYF. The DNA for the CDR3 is TGTGCCAGCAGTTTATCCCGTTACGAGCAGTACTTC.

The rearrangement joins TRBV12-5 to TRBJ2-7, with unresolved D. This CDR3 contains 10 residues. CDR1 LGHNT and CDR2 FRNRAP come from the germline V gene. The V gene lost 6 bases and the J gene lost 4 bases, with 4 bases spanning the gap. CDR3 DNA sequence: TGTGCTAGTGGCTCGTACGAGCAGTACTTC. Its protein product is CASGSYEQYF.

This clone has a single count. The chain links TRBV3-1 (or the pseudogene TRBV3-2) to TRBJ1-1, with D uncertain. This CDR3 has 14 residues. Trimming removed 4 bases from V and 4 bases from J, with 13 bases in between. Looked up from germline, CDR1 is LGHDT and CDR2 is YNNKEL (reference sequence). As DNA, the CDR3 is TGTGCCAGCAGCCCCCCGACAAGAGTCACTGAAGCTTTCTTT. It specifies CASSPPTRVTEAFF.

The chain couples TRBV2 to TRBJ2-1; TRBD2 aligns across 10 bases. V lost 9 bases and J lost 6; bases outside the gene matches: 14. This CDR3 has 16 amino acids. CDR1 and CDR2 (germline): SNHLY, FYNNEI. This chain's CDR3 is CARQVLLAGDSNEQFF. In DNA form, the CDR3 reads TGTGCCAGACAGGTTCTCCTAGCGGGAGATAGCAATGAGCAGTTCTTC. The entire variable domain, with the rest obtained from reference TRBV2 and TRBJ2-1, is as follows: EPEVTQTPSHQVTQMGQEVILRCVPISNHLYFYWYRQILGQKVEFLVSFYNNEISEKSEIFDDQFSVERPDGSNFTLKIRSTKLEDSAMYFCARQVLLAGDSNEQFFGPGTRLTVL.

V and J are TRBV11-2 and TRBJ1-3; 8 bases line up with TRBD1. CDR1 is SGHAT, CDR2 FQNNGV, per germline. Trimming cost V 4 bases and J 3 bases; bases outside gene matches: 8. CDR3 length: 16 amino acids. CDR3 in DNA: TGTGCCAGCAGCTGGACAGGGCCCCGCCGTGGAAACACCATATATTTT. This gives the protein CASSWTGPRRGNTIYF.

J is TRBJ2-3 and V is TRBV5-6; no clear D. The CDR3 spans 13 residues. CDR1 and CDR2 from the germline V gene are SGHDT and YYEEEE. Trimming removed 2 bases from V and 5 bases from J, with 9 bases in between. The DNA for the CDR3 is TGTGCCAGCAGCTTCCCCACGGGAGATACGCAGTATTTT. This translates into CASSFPTGDTQYF. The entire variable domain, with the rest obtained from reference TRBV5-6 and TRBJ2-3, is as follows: DAGVTQSPTHLIKTRGQQVTLRCSPKSGHDTVSWYQQALGQGPQFIFQYYEEEERQRGNFPDRFSGHQFPNYSSELNVNALLLGDSALYLCASSFPTGDTQYFGPGTRLTVL.

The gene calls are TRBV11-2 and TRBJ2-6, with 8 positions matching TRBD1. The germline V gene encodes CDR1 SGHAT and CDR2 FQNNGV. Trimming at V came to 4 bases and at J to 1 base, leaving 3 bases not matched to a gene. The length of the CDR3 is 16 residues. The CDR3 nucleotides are TGTGCCAGCAGCTCGACAGGGGCGTCTGGGGCCAACGTCCTGACTTTC. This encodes CASSSTGASGANVLTF.